Listed below are T cell receptor beta chains from one sample, sequenced in a study of T cells after yellow fever vaccination. A single record per CDR3 protein comes from TCRdb applying MiXCR to the 5' RACE reads. Of about 340,000 distinct CDR3 sequences in the sample, approximately 4.2% are singletons; the top ten hold 20% to 25%. Here the sequenced sample was PBMCs, taken 5 days after the yellow fever booster vaccination. Receptor source: a young man who received the YFV17D yellow fever vaccine. CDR3s include the opening cysteine and the closing phenylalanine or tryptophan. The D gene is left open where the match is weak. Clone size is given for some rows only: seen once, a few or many times, or a class if the clone is expanded.

size,V,D,J,CDR3,DNA
many,TRBV28,.,TRBJ1-6,CASSLSRFLSSYNSPLHF,TGTGCCAGCAGTTTATCCCGGTTTCTGAGCTCCTATAATTCACCCCTCCACTTT
few,TRBV7-9,.,TRBJ2-7,CASSQGHRAYEQYF,TGTGCCAGCAGCCAGGGCCACAGGGCCTACGAGCAGTACTTC
.,TRBV10-2,TRBD1,TRBJ2-7,CAIKSGTATYEQYF,TGCGCCATCAAGTCCGGGACAGCCACCTACGAGCAGTACTTC
many,TRBV7-2,TRBD2,TRBJ2-3,CASSLLAGVTDTQYF,TGTGCCAGCAGCTTACTAGCGGGGGTCACAGATACGCAGTATTTT
many,TRBV20-1,.,TRBJ2-3,CSGYSDTQYF,TGCAGTGGTTACTCAGATACGCAGTATTTT
few,TRBV5-5,.,TRBJ2-7,CASSLGSVHSYEQYF,TGTGCCAGCAGCTTGGGGTCGGTACACTCCTACGAGCAGTACTTC
few,TRBV7-9,.,TRBJ1-4,CASSFMIGLGGDEKLFF,TGTGCCAGCAGCTTCATGATCGGGCTAGGGGGGGATGAAAAACTGTTTTTT
.,TRBV7-6,.,TRBJ2-3,CASSLGRVSTDTQYF,TGTGCCAGCAGCTTAGGAAGAGTAAGCACAGATACGCAGTATTTT
.,TRBV21-1,.,TRBJ1-1,CASNHPNTEAFF,TGTGCCAGCAACCACCCGAACACTGAAGCTTTCTTT
many,TRBV5-5,.,TRBJ2-5,CASSLGREETQYF,TGTGCCAGCAGCTTGGGTAGGGAGGAGACCCAGTACTTC
few,TRBV4-2,.,TRBJ2-3,CASSQDSQGITDTQYF,TGTGCCAGCAGCCAAGATAGCCAGGGAATCACAGATACGCAGTATTTT
.,TRBV12-3/TRBV12-4,.,TRBJ2-7,CASSLTKGGRYEQYF,TGTGCCAGCAGTTTGACGAAGGGGGGTCGGTACGAGCAGTACTTC
.,TRBV5-1,.,TRBJ2-1,CASSPTTRLVLEQFF,TGCGCCAGCAGCCCCACCACCCGACTAGTGCTTGAGCAGTTCTTC
few,TRBV18,.,TRBJ2-6,CASSLLGPNRANVLTF,TGTGCCAGCTCCCTCTTGGGGCCGAATAGGGCCAACGTCCTGACTTTC
many,TRBV29-1,.,TRBJ2-5,CSVEKDFKETQYF,TGCAGCGTTGAAAAGGACTTTAAAGAGACCCAGTACTTC
many,TRBV5-1,.,TRBJ2-1,CASSLTTELNEQFF,TGCGCCAGCAGCTTAACGACTGAGCTCAATGAGCAGTTCTTC
.,TRBV29-1,.,TRBJ1-1,CSVGTQGNTEAFF,TGCAGCGTTGGGACCCAGGGTAACACTGAAGCTTTCTTT
.,TRBV20-1,.,TRBJ1-1,CSANSRPGAFF,TGCAGTGCAAACTCCCGGCCAGGAGCTTTCTTT
.,TRBV12-3/TRBV12-4,.,TRBJ2-2,CASSPNRYTGELFF,TGTGCCAGCAGTCCCAATCGCTACACCGGGGAGCTGTTTTTT
many,TRBV24-1,.,TRBJ1-2,CATRDPGEGGYTF,TGTGCCACCAGGGATCCAGGGGAGGGAGGCTACACCTTC
few,TRBV12-3/TRBV12-4,.,TRBJ2-3,CASSFDLRTDTQYF,TGTGCCAGCAGTTTCGACTTACGCACAGATACGCAGTATTTT
.,TRBV9,.,TRBJ2-7,CASSPHDSYEQYF,TGTGCCAGCAGCCCTCACGACAGCTACGAGCAGTACTTC
many,TRBV5-1,.,TRBJ2-1,CASSPMHPYNEQFF,TGCGCCAGCAGCCCGATGCATCCCTACAATGAGCAGTTCTTC
few,TRBV7-9,.,TRBJ2-1,CASRPPHREIYNEQFF,TGTGCCAGCAGGCCCCCACACAGGGAGATCTACAATGAGCAGTTCTTC
.,TRBV19,.,TRBJ2-1,CASYPRGGKPDEQFF,TGTGCCAGCTACCCTAGGGGGGGGAAGCCGGATGAGCAGTTCTTC
many,TRBV7-6,TRBD1,TRBJ1-1,CASSLEYQGAGTEAFF,TGTGCCAGCAGCTTAGAATACCAGGGGGCGGGCACTGAAGCTTTCTTT
few,TRBV7-9,TRBD1,TRBJ1-2,CASSASRTGGWGYTF,TGTGCCAGCAGCGCCTCGAGGACAGGGGGCTGGGGCTACACCTTC
many,TRBV5-1,.,TRBJ2-5,CASSRAPGTQETQYF,TGCGCCAGCAGCAGAGCCCCCGGGACTCAAGAGACCCAGTACTTC
.,TRBV10-3,.,TRBJ1-5,CAIGGPDNQPQHF,TGTGCCATCGGGGGACCGGACAATCAGCCCCAGCATTTT
few,TRBV20-1,.,TRBJ1-1,CSARQPLNTEAFF,TGCAGTGCTAGGCAGCCACTAAACACTGAAGCTTTCTTT
few,TRBV20-1,.,TRBJ1-6,CSAPEIPRSSYNSPLHF,TGCAGTGCCCCGGAAATCCCAAGGAGTTCCTATAATTCACCCCTCCACTTT
many,TRBV18,.,TRBJ1-1,CASRGVFDLRGSNTEAFF,TGTGCCAGCCGAGGGGTTTTTGATCTCAGGGGATCGAACACTGAAGCTTTCTTT
few,TRBV6-2/TRBV6-3,.,TRBJ2-7,CASSYPQDRLTYEQYF,TGTGCCAGCAGTTACCCCCAGGACAGACTTACCTACGAGCAGTACTTC
few,TRBV7-8,TRBD1,TRBJ2-6,CASSLAGTGGVSGANVLTF,TGTGCCAGCAGCTTAGCCGGGACAGGGGGGGTTTCTGGGGCCAACGTCCTGACTTTC
many,TRBV7-9,.,TRBJ2-3,CASSLGQGGFTDTQYF,TGTGCCAGCAGCTTAGGTCAAGGGGGATTCACAGATACGCAGTATTTT
many,TRBV7-2,.,TRBJ2-3,CASSLDGGTTDTQYF,TGTGCCAGCAGCTTAGACGGGGGCACCACAGATACGCAGTATTTT
many,TRBV7-6,TRBD1,TRBJ1-2,CASSLLAGQGVYTF,TGTGCCAGCAGCCTACTTGCGGGACAGGGGGTTTACACCTTC
.,TRBV11-2,TRBD1,TRBJ1-1,CASSLAGTGLGTEAFF,TGTGCCAGCAGCTTAGCCGGGACAGGGTTGGGCACTGAAGCTTTCTTT
.,TRBV3-1,.,TRBJ1-4,CASSNRTDANEKLFF,TGTGCCAGCAGCAACCGGACGGACGCTAATGAAAAACTGTTTTTT
many,TRBV10-3,.,TRBJ2-2,CAMRDTGELFF,TGTGCCATGCGGGACACCGGGGAGCTGTTTTTT
few,TRBV3-1,.,TRBJ1-5,CASSPTEAPSVPQHF,TGTGCCAGCAGCCCGACAGAGGCCCCCAGTGTGCCCCAGCATTTT
.,TRBV4-2,.,TRBJ1-2,CASSQPPNNYGYTF,TGTGCCAGCAGCCAGCCGCCGAATAACTATGGCTACACCTTC
few,TRBV4-1,.,TRBJ2-2,CASSQSEGDTGELFF,TGCGCCAGCAGCCAAAGCGAGGGAGATACCGGGGAGCTGTTTTTT
many,TRBV19,.,TRBJ2-3,CASLRGGTDTQYF,TGTGCCAGCCTGCGTGGAGGGACAGATACGCAGTATTTT
.,TRBV5-6,.,TRBJ1-2,CASGTSSYGYTF,TGTGCCAGCGGTACCAGTTCCTATGGCTACACCTTC
.,TRBV7-7,.,TRBJ2-2,CASSLGGINTGELFF,TGTGCTAGCAGCTTAGGTGGGATCAACACCGGGGAGCTGTTTTTT
few,TRBV4-1,TRBD1,TRBJ2-7,CASSQGQGTLGAFNF,TGCGCCAGCAGCCAAGGACAGGGGACCTTGGGAGCCTTCAATTTC
few,TRBV5-4,.,TRBJ1-6,CASSLGGRRGSPLHF,TGTGCCAGCAGCTTGGGTGGCCGCCGGGGTTCACCCCTCCACTTT
many,TRBV29-1,.,TRBJ2-1,CSVEDWTERGYNEQFF,TGCAGCGTTGAAGATTGGACAGAAAGGGGGTACAATGAGCAGTTCTTC
few,TRBV20-1,.,TRBJ1-1,CSANPDGNTEAFF,TGCAGTGCTAACCCGGACGGGAACACTGAAGCTTTCTTT
.,TRBV3-1,TRBD1,TRBJ1-2,CASSRDRGQGYTF,TGTGCCAGCAGCCGGGACAGGGGACAGGGCTACACCTTC
few,TRBV12-3/TRBV12-4,.,TRBJ2-5,CASSSRMETQYF,TGTGCCAGCAGTTCCCGGATGGAGACCCAGTACTTC
few,TRBV5-6,.,TRBJ2-7,CASSFSSEQYF,TGTGCCAGCAGCTTCTCAAGTGAGCAGTACTTC
.,TRBV5-6,TRBD1,TRBJ2-1,CASSLFRGREDEQFF,TGTGCCAGCAGCTTGTTCAGGGGGCGCGAGGATGAGCAGTTCTTC
many,TRBV12-3/TRBV12-4,TRBD1,TRBJ2-2,CASSFYQGARTGELFF,TGTGCCAGCAGTTTCTATCAGGGGGCGCGTACCGGGGAGCTGTTTTTT
few,TRBV4-3,TRBD2,TRBJ2-2,CASRTSGGTGELFF,TGCGCCAGCCGGACTAGCGGGGGGACCGGGGAGCTGTTTTTT
few,TRBV7-8,TRBD1,TRBJ1-5,CASSLFNRDRSYQPQHF,TGTGCCAGCAGCCTCTTTAACCGGGACAGGTCCTATCAGCCCCAGCATTTT
.,TRBV7-2,.,TRBJ2-3,CASSLTPGWYGTDTQYF,TGTGCCAGCAGCTTAACCCCGGGTTGGTACGGCACAGATACGCAGTATTTT
.,TRBV4-1,TRBD1,TRBJ1-2,CASSHGTVNYGYTF,TGCGCCAGCAGCCACGGGACAGTAAACTATGGCTACACCTTC
many,TRBV7-2,TRBD2,TRBJ2-4,CASSLVLAGGNIQYF,TGTGCCAGCAGCTTAGTACTAGCGGGGGGAAACATTCAGTACTTC